This record covers a single T cell receptor (beta chain). Its specificity is unknown. This sample stems from a study of blood T cells in healthy people across ages. General observations from the study: Samples with more naive T cells showed higher observed beta diversity.

The CDR3 length is 18 residues. CDR1 and CDR2 from the germline V gene are SGHVS and FNYEAQ. Trimming removed 1 base from V and 7 bases from J; junction bases left unmatched: 18. A sample-barcoded 5' primer and a J-beta primer mix were used in a second PCR of roughly 7 to 12 cycles. Via MiXCR, TCRdb re-called the 5' RACE reads, giving one row per CDR3 protein. The sample includes hundreds of thousands of distinct CDR3 sequences, approximately 25% of them seen just once. The same sample was also studied in work on T cells of mothers and their children. That investigation notes: The donors comprised about 6 children and their three healthy Caucasian mothers. Over 8 million TCR beta CDR3 reads were obtained from each mother, and some 3.1 million from each child. Slightly higher, non-significant overlap characterized related mother-child pairs relative to unrelated pairs.

This chain joins TRBV7-6 and TRBJ2-5; 7 bases map to TRBD2. The sequence derives from a boy under 18 in good health. The material sequenced was blood. CDR3 loop: CASSLEGPFGGGSGTQYF. The CDR3 DNA follows: TGTGCCAGCAGCTTAGAAGGCCCCTTTGGGGGGGGATCGGGGACCCAGTACTTC.